Each of the 9 T cell receptor beta chains below was sequenced from the same sample in a study of shared clonotypes between healthy human individuals. The protocol was immunoSEQ multiplex PCR, while the TCRdb copy is restricted to in-frame clones and leaves out a portion. Among roughly 2.1 million clones listed, about 92% were seen once. Naive CD8 cells were CD45RO-negative, positively selected for CCR7, excluding terminally differentiated effector memory CD45RA+ cells. Sequencing was carried out using naive CD8+ T cells from PBMCs. These receptors all come from a man between 18 and 35 years old in good health. Some clones in this sample may be carry-over from other donors' samples.

J is TRBJ2-7 and V is TRBV5-4; 10 bases agree with TRBD2. CDR1 SGHNT and CDR2 YYREEE come from the germline V gene (reference sequence). The CDR3 is made up of 14 amino acids. The trim removed 3 bases at V and 4 bases at J, leaving 4 bases unmatched. CDR3 sequence (DNA): TGTGCCAGCAGCTGGGGGACTAGCGCTTACGAGCAGTACTTC. This translates into CASSWGTSAYEQYF.

The rearrangement uses TRBV7-3 and TRBJ2-3; the D gene is possibly TRBD1 (5 bases). CDR1 and CDR2 (germline): SGHTA, FQGTGA. The CDR3 loop spans 15 amino acids. Trimming pared 2 bases from V and 6 bases from J, leaving 15 bases between. CDR3: CASSLGATTRDTQYF. The CDR3 DNA sequence: TGTGCCAGCAGCTTAGGGGCTACGACCAGGGATACGCAGTATTTT.

The chain carries TRBV25-1 and TRBJ1-6, with D perhaps TRBD1 (6 bases). Trimming took off 3 bases at V and 9 bases at J, with 12 bases between the two ends. Germline lookup yields CDR1 MGHDK and CDR2 SYGVNS. CDR3 length equals 14 residues. As DNA, the CDR3 is TGTGCCAGCAGTGAGGGGGCTGCTCGTTCACCCCTCCACTTT. Its protein is CASSEGAARSPLHF.

This clone was picked up one time. The rearrangement uses TRBV19 and TRBJ1-2, with 8 bases matching TRBD1. Germline V gives CDR1 LNHDA, CDR2 SQIVND (reference sequence). There are 15 residues in the CDR3. With V trimmed by 5 bases and J by 4 bases, 9 bases remained unmatched. The CDR3 nucleotides are TGTGCCAGTAGTTTACGAGACGGACAGGGCTATGGCTACACCTTC. It translates to CASSLRDGQGYGYTF.

V and J are TRBV5-1 and TRBJ2-3, with D possibly matching TRBD2 (6 bases). Trimming left V 0 bases short and J 0 bases short, with 23 bases between. Germline CDR1 reads SGHRS; CDR2 reads YFSETQ. The CDR3 is made up of 20 amino acids. The CDR3 DNA follows: TGCGCCAGCAGCTTGGCCCGGGGGACGGAAGACTCCTCTAGCACAGATACGCAGTATTTT. This codes for CASSLARGTEDSSSTDTQYF.

As to this clone: This sample includes further DNA sequences coding for the same CDR3. This chain joins TRBV9 and TRBJ2-7, with 8 bases that match TRBD1. Germline CDR1 reads SGDLS; CDR2 reads YYNGEE. Germline trimming cut 0 bases from V and 2 bases from J; bases unmatched to any gene: 4. The length of the CDR3 is 15 residues. Written as DNA, the CDR3 is TGTGCCAGCAGCGTAGGACAGGGGCGGGCCTACGAGCAGTACTTC. This sequence encodes CASSVGQGRAYEQYF.

The genes are TRBV11-2 and TRBJ2-2; 10 bases fit TRBD2. Germline V gene lookup returns CDR1 SGHAT and CDR2 FQNNGV. The CDR3 contains 16 residues. The junction had 9 bases not matched to a gene; V was cut back by 5 bases and J by 6 bases. CDR3 DNA: TGTGCCAGCAGCCCGACCGGGACTAGCGTAGCCGGGGAGCTGTTTTTT. Amino acids: CASSPTGTSVAGELFF.

V is TRBV27 and J is TRBJ2-1; 12 positions agree with TRBD2. Germline loops: CDR1 MNHEY, CDR2 SMNVEV (reference sequence). V shed 8 bases and J 6 bases; nucleotides not matched to a gene: 11. CDR3 length: 16 residues. CDR3 amino acids: CASSRLLAGGPNEQFF. CDR3 nucleotides: TGTGCCAGCTCACGACTCCTAGCGGGAGGGCCCAATGAGCAGTTCTTC.

CDR3 protein: CASSSGTGGSYEQYF. The CDR3 DNA sequence: TGTGCCAGCAGCAGCGGGACAGGGGGCTCCTACGAGCAGTACTTC. The chain joins TRBV4-2 to TRBJ2-7; 11 bases are shared with TRBD1. Losses at the gene ends were 5 bases for V and 0 bases for J; bases not matched to a gene: 3. The CDR3 sequence is 15 residues long. Germline assignment: CDR1 LGHNA and CDR2 YNFKEQ.